Listed below are T cell receptor beta chains from one sample, sequenced in a study of CD4+ T cells in melanoma. TCRdb's copy holds only in-frame clones and misses some; the assay was immunoSEQ multiplex PCR. The table lists some 9,600 clones, over 70% of them singletons. Sequencing input: cells from a culture (not recorded whether cultured in vitro). These receptor sequences come from a human donor with melanoma. CDR3s include the opening cysteine and the closing phenylalanine or tryptophan. Fields, in order: CDR3 protein, CDR3 DNA, V gene, J gene, clone size, D gene. D genes are given only for firm matches. Only some rows state a clone size, as once, few, many or a class for expanded clones.

cdr3_aa: CASSKGQSQETQYF
cdr3_nt: TGTGCCAGCAGCAAGGGACAGAGCCAAGAGACCCAGTACTTC
v_call: TRBV7-9
j_call: TRBJ2-5
clone_size: -
d_call: TRBD1

cdr3_aa: CASSLVAFGELFF
cdr3_nt: TGTGCCAGCAGCTTGGTCGCTTTCGGGGAGCTGTTTTTT
v_call: TRBV5-4
j_call: TRBJ2-2
clone_size: once
d_call: -

cdr3_aa: CASSYSVDSGGYNEQFF
cdr3_nt: TGTGCCAGCAGTTACTCGGTAGATAGCGGGGGTTACAATGAGCAGTTCTTC
v_call: TRBV6-2/TRBV6-3
j_call: TRBJ2-1
clone_size: -
d_call: TRBD2

cdr3_aa: CASSPAGTTSTDTQYF
cdr3_nt: TGCGCCAGCAGCCCGGCCGGGACAACTAGCACAGATACGCAGTATTTT
v_call: TRBV5-1
j_call: TRBJ2-3
clone_size: -
d_call: -

cdr3_aa: CASSVDLTGAGGYTF
cdr3_nt: TGCGCCAGCAGCGTAGACCTGACAGGGGCGGGTGGCTACACCTTC
v_call: TRBV5-1
j_call: TRBJ1-2
clone_size: -
d_call: TRBD1

cdr3_aa: CASSLSIASGNTIYF
cdr3_nt: TGTGCCAGCAGCTTATCGATAGCCTCTGGAAACACCATATATTTT
v_call: TRBV13
j_call: TRBJ1-3
clone_size: -
d_call: -

cdr3_aa: CASSQDWGSTGELFF
cdr3_nt: TGCGCCAGCAGCCAAGATTGGGGGAGTACCGGGGAGCTGTTTTTT
v_call: TRBV4-1
j_call: TRBJ2-2
clone_size: -
d_call: -

cdr3_aa: CAWRNGQGLAYEQYF
cdr3_nt: TGTGCCTGGAGGAACGGACAGGGGTTGGCCTACGAGCAGTACTTC
v_call: TRBV30
j_call: TRBJ2-7
clone_size: once
d_call: TRBD1

cdr3_aa: CASSPRGRQSAVNEQFF
cdr3_nt: TGTGCCAGCAGTCCCCGGGGGCGCCAATCGGCCGTTAATGAGCAGTTCTTC
v_call: TRBV5-5
j_call: TRBJ2-1
clone_size: medium-sized
d_call: -

cdr3_aa: CASSGKLDPVYEQYF
cdr3_nt: TGTGCCAGCAGCGGGAAGCTCGACCCCGTCTACGAGCAGTACTTC
v_call: TRBV27
j_call: TRBJ2-7
clone_size: -
d_call: -

cdr3_aa: CASSVNSGGAFLRETQYF
cdr3_nt: TGTGCCAGCAGCGTTAATAGCGGGGGGGCCTTTTTACGCGAGACCCAGTACTTC
v_call: TRBV28
j_call: TRBJ2-5
clone_size: -
d_call: TRBD2

cdr3_aa: CASSLDLGSYNEQFF
cdr3_nt: TGCGCCAGCAGCTTGGATTTGGGCTCCTACAATGAGCAGTTCTTC
v_call: TRBV5-1
j_call: TRBJ2-1
clone_size: -
d_call: -

cdr3_aa: CASSLTTDTQYF
cdr3_nt: TGTGCCAGCAGCCTGACCACAGATACGCAGTATTTT
v_call: TRBV3-1/TRBV3-2
j_call: TRBJ2-3
clone_size: -
d_call: -

cdr3_aa: CAWSSRSLGNTEAFF
cdr3_nt: TGTGCCTGGAGTTCCCGATCCTTGGGCAACACTGAAGCTTTCTTT
v_call: TRBV30
j_call: TRBJ1-1
clone_size: -
d_call: -

cdr3_aa: CASSGGLRSSYEQYF
cdr3_nt: TGTGCCAGCAGCGGGGGACTCAGGAGCTCCTACGAGCAGTACTTC
v_call: TRBV5-4
j_call: TRBJ2-7
clone_size: -
d_call: -

cdr3_aa: CASSFSGGFTDTQYF
cdr3_nt: TGCGCCAGCAGCTTTAGCGGGGGGTTCACAGATACGCAGTATTTT
v_call: TRBV5-1
j_call: TRBJ2-3
clone_size: -
d_call: TRBD2

cdr3_aa: CASSYTGITYNSPLHF
cdr3_nt: TGTGCCAGTAGTTACACAGGGATCACCTATAATTCACCCCTCCACTTT
v_call: TRBV19
j_call: TRBJ1-6
clone_size: few
d_call: -

cdr3_aa: CASSLQGGNEKLFF
cdr3_nt: TGTGCCAGCAGCTTACAGGGAGGAAATGAAAAACTGTTTTTT
v_call: TRBV5-8
j_call: TRBJ1-4
clone_size: -
d_call: -

cdr3_aa: CAWSGDRGINTEAFF
cdr3_nt: TGTGCCTGGTCGGGGGACAGGGGTATAAACACTGAAGCTTTCTTT
v_call: TRBV30
j_call: TRBJ1-1
clone_size: once
d_call: TRBD1

cdr3_aa: CSVGWDTDTQYF
cdr3_nt: TGCAGCGTGGGGTGGGACACAGATACGCAGTATTTT
v_call: TRBV29-1
j_call: TRBJ2-3
clone_size: few
d_call: -

cdr3_aa: CASSPRGETQYF
cdr3_nt: TGTGCCAGCAGCCCCCGGGGAGAGACCCAGTACTTC
v_call: TRBV5-4
j_call: TRBJ2-5
clone_size: -
d_call: -

cdr3_aa: CASSLGDIPNNEQFF
cdr3_nt: TGTGCCAGCAGCTTAGGTGACATCCCCAACAATGAGCAGTTCTTC
v_call: TRBV7-2
j_call: TRBJ2-1
clone_size: once
d_call: -

cdr3_aa: CASSLNFQETQYF
cdr3_nt: TGTGCCAGCAGCTTGAACTTCCAAGAGACCCAGTACTTC
v_call: TRBV7-2
j_call: TRBJ2-5
clone_size: -
d_call: -

cdr3_aa: CASSYGPSGGYGYTF
cdr3_nt: TGTGCCAGCAGTTACGGCCCATCAGGGGGCTATGGCTACACCTTC
v_call: TRBV6-5
j_call: TRBJ1-2
clone_size: -
d_call: TRBD1

cdr3_aa: CASSLRQGMSTEAFF
cdr3_nt: TGTGCCAGCAGCTTGAGGCAGGGCATGAGCACTGAAGCTTTCTTT
v_call: TRBV5-5
j_call: TRBJ1-1
clone_size: few
d_call: -

cdr3_aa: CASSEPGQGVANYGYTF
cdr3_nt: TGTGCCAGCAGTGAGCCGGGACAGGGGGTCGCTAACTATGGCTACACCTTC
v_call: TRBV6-1
j_call: TRBJ1-2
clone_size: -
d_call: TRBD1

cdr3_aa: CASSESSLGTEAFF
cdr3_nt: TGCGCCAGCAGTGAGTCTTCTTTAGGCACTGAAGCTTTCTTT
v_call: TRBV10-1
j_call: TRBJ1-1
clone_size: -
d_call: -

cdr3_aa: CASSQAPTYEQYF
cdr3_nt: TGTGCCAGCAGCCAAGCTCCGACCTACGAGCAGTACTTC
v_call: TRBV5-4
j_call: TRBJ2-7
clone_size: large
d_call: -

cdr3_aa: CAIRPGEQGFGETQYF
cdr3_nt: TGTGCCATCAGGCCAGGAGAACAGGGGTTCGGAGAGACCCAGTACTTC
v_call: TRBV10-3
j_call: TRBJ2-5
clone_size: -
d_call: TRBD1

cdr3_aa: CASAGGSTGANVLTF
cdr3_nt: TGTGCCAGTGCAGGGGGCTCTACCGGGGCCAACGTCCTGACTTTC
v_call: TRBV6-5
j_call: TRBJ2-6
clone_size: -
d_call: TRBD1

cdr3_aa: CASSPVSGGNQPQHF
cdr3_nt: TGTGCCAGCTCACCAGTATCGGGGGGTAATCAGCCCCAGCATTTT
v_call: TRBV18
j_call: TRBJ1-5
clone_size: -
d_call: -

cdr3_aa: CASSGGLAGFLDTQYF
cdr3_nt: TGTGCCAGCAGCGGCGGACTAGCGGGCTTTCTCGATACGCAGTATTTT
v_call: TRBV9
j_call: TRBJ2-3
clone_size: -
d_call: TRBD2

cdr3_aa: CAISDMGGTEAEAFF
cdr3_nt: TGTGCCATCAGTGATATGGGCGGGACAGAGGCTGAAGCTTTCTTT
v_call: TRBV10-3
j_call: TRBJ1-1
clone_size: -
d_call: TRBD1

cdr3_aa: CASSLTAGGGYEQYF
cdr3_nt: TGCGCCAGCAGCTTGACGGCAGGGGGCGGCTACGAGCAGTACTTC
v_call: TRBV5-1
j_call: TRBJ2-7
clone_size: few
d_call: TRBD1

cdr3_aa: CASRLTGSGNTIYF
cdr3_nt: TGTGCCAGCAGGCTTACAGGGTCAGGAAACACCATATATTTT
v_call: TRBV2
j_call: TRBJ1-3
clone_size: few
d_call: -

cdr3_aa: CASSIYGTGRLQPQHF
cdr3_nt: TGTGCCAGTAGTATCTACGGGACAGGGCGACTCCAGCCCCAGCATTTT
v_call: TRBV19
j_call: TRBJ1-5
clone_size: -
d_call: TRBD1

cdr3_aa: CASSFREGHYGYTF
cdr3_nt: TGTGCCAGCAGCTTTAGAGAGGGCCACTATGGCTACACCTTC
v_call: TRBV7-8
j_call: TRBJ1-2
clone_size: large
d_call: -

cdr3_aa: CSVHWGSDTGELFF
cdr3_nt: TGCAGCGTTCATTGGGGGTCGGACACCGGGGAGCTGTTTTTT
v_call: TRBV29-1
j_call: TRBJ2-2
clone_size: -
d_call: -

cdr3_aa: CASSAVSGANVLTF
cdr3_nt: TGTGCCAGCAGCGCAGTCTCTGGGGCCAACGTCCTGACTTTC
v_call: TRBV9
j_call: TRBJ2-6
clone_size: -
d_call: -

cdr3_aa: CASSSFGQVPGNTIYF
cdr3_nt: TGTGCCAGCAGCTCCTTCGGACAGGTTCCCGGAAACACCATATATTTT
v_call: TRBV11-2
j_call: TRBJ1-3
clone_size: -
d_call: TRBD1

cdr3_aa: CASTSGIYEKLFF
cdr3_nt: TGTGCCAGCACTTCCGGGATATATGAAAAACTGTTTTTT
v_call: TRBV5-6
j_call: TRBJ1-4
clone_size: -
d_call: -

cdr3_aa: CASRAYMLNEQFF
cdr3_nt: TGTGCCAGCAGGGCATATATGTTGAATGAGCAGTTCTTC
v_call: TRBV6-5
j_call: TRBJ2-1
clone_size: -
d_call: -

cdr3_aa: CAWSLTRTGELFF
cdr3_nt: TGTGCCTGGAGTCTTACTCGCACCGGGGAGCTGTTTTTT
v_call: TRBV30
j_call: TRBJ2-2
clone_size: -
d_call: -

cdr3_aa: CASRLAGSTQYF
cdr3_nt: TGTGCCAGCCGACTAGCGGGGTCTACGCAGTATTTT
v_call: TRBV6-6
j_call: TRBJ2-3
clone_size: -
d_call: TRBD2

cdr3_aa: CASSYTRAGYGYTF
cdr3_nt: TGTGCCAGCAGTTACACCCGGGCCGGCTATGGCTACACCTTC
v_call: TRBV6-5
j_call: TRBJ1-2
clone_size: -
d_call: -

cdr3_aa: CASSRGTGTANTEAFF
cdr3_nt: TGCGCCAGCAGCCGCGGGACCGGGACAGCGAACACTGAAGCTTTCTTT
v_call: TRBV4-1
j_call: TRBJ1-1
clone_size: -
d_call: TRBD1

cdr3_aa: CASSSIWTGDGDEQYF
cdr3_nt: TGTGCCAGCAGTTCCATCTGGACAGGGGATGGCGACGAGCAGTACTTC
v_call: TRBV6-2/TRBV6-3
j_call: TRBJ2-7
clone_size: once
d_call: TRBD1

cdr3_aa: CASSKRVSPDTQYF
cdr3_nt: TGTGCCAGTAGTAAGAGGGTTTCCCCAGATACGCAGTATTTT
v_call: TRBV19
j_call: TRBJ2-3
clone_size: -
d_call: -

cdr3_aa: CASSLQGASDYGYTF
cdr3_nt: TGTGCCAGCTCATTACAGGGGGCAAGTGACTATGGCTACACCTTC
v_call: TRBV18
j_call: TRBJ1-2
clone_size: -
d_call: TRBD1

cdr3_aa: CASSYLTLNYGYTF
cdr3_nt: TGTGCCAGCAGTTACCTGACACTAAACTATGGCTACACCTTC
v_call: TRBV6-2/TRBV6-3
j_call: TRBJ1-2
clone_size: once
d_call: -

cdr3_aa: CASSSRGYEQFF
cdr3_nt: TGTGCCAGCAGTTCAAGGGGGTATGAGCAGTTCTTC
v_call: TRBV27
j_call: TRBJ2-1
clone_size: once
d_call: -

cdr3_aa: CASSSGSTVGYTF
cdr3_nt: TGTGCCAGCAGCTCTGGGTCGACGGTTGGCTACACCTTC
v_call: TRBV7-9
j_call: TRBJ1-2
clone_size: -
d_call: -

cdr3_aa: CASSITRDTIYF
cdr3_nt: TGTGCCAGCAGTATTACACGGGACACCATATATTTT
v_call: TRBV12-3/TRBV12-4
j_call: TRBJ1-3
clone_size: -
d_call: -

cdr3_aa: CASSVAGDPYNEQFF
cdr3_nt: TGTGCCAGCAGCGTAGCAGGGGATCCCTACAATGAGCAGTTCTTC
v_call: TRBV9
j_call: TRBJ2-1
clone_size: -
d_call: -

cdr3_aa: CASSSTSQSSNTDTQYF
cdr3_nt: TGTGCCAGCAGCTCGACAAGTCAGTCTTCTAACACAGATACGCAGTATTTT
v_call: TRBV5-4
j_call: TRBJ2-3
clone_size: few
d_call: -